This T cell receptor beta chain was retrieved from a study of early T cells in non-severe SARS-CoV-2 infection (dated by TCRdb to the early 2020s). Background on the whole study: Because TCR sequencing was done on bulk RNA from unsorted whole blood, the alpha and beta chains could not be paired.

The protocol used for the library was 5' RACE. Instrument on record: NextSeq 500. Unique molecular identifiers were attached to individual cDNA molecules in the TCR library protocol so that sequencing error and PCR bias could be corrected. TCR alpha and beta chains were both sequenced, and the abundances of alpha and beta sequences in each sample were closely correlated with each other. Per the original workflow: V gene, J gene and CDR3 annotation of TCR sequences was performed with Decombinator V4. TCRs were defined as expanded if a significant change between any two time points was detected under a Poisson model with p below 0.0001. TCR abundances were normalised to the total number of TCRs sequenced per sample and expressed as counts per million. TRAV1-2 paired with TRAJ12, TRAJ20 or TRAJ33 defined MAIT TCRs, while TRAV10 paired with TRAJ18 defined iNKT TCRs. VDJdb, accessed on 1 November 2021, was searched for TCRs annotated for CMV, EBV and SARS-CoV-2, and TCRs annotated for more than one antigen were excluded. The public reads were reprocessed in TCRdb via fastp at Q25 and MiXCR, keeping in-frame beta chains. When rows share a CDR3 protein, they turn into one entry using the most common DNA and genes. The V and J calls come from TCRdb's annotation, not from the publication. Counted in this sample were fewer than 35,000 distinct CDR3 sequences; around 5.3% of them appeared once. Approximately 24% of the sample is in the top ten clones.

On this clonotype: This receptor's antigen is unknown. It has no much larger one-base neighbor in the sample; base qualities were not kept.

Broader findings and caveats from the paper: VDJdb matching was skewed toward anti-spike CD8 responses and likely underestimated virus-specific expansions, missing private and CD4 specificities.

Set within a cohort of healthcare workers in London, UK, this nested case-control study involved weekly PCR testing of nasopharyngeal swabs along with blood sampling. Healthcare workers were recruited between 23 and 31 March 2020, during the week of the UK lockdown, and were followed weekly for up to 16 weeks. Including the terminal cysteine and phenylalanine, the CDR3 comprises 17 residues. Of the read, only the CDR3 DNA is kept; its 51 bases are in frame from base 1. The germline V gene provides CDR1 SGHRS and CDR2 YFSETQ. V loses 2 bases, J loses 0 bases, and the germline ends lie 15 bases apart.

The sequence derives from an adult who was a healthcare worker with PCR-confirmed SARS-CoV-2 infection or an uninfected control (not recorded which). Sequenced input: whole blood. The rearrangement joined TRBV5-1 to TRBJ2-4, with the D gene not clear enough to name. The CDR3 has the sequence CASSFHYTDEAKNIQYF. The bases are TGCGCCAGCAGCTTTCACTACACCGATGAAGCCAAAAACATTCAGTACTTC.